The rows below give T cell receptor beta chains drawn from one sample of a study of T cell changes during pregnancy in multiple sclerosis. Profiling relied on immunoSEQ multiplex PCR, and the TCRdb table lists in-frame clones only, not all of them. Of roughly 100,000 clones listed, 80% to 95% are singletons. The sequenced sample was peripheral blood, obtained after pregnancy. Source of these receptors: a female donor with multiple sclerosis, enrolled in a pregnancy study. The CDR3 runs from the conserved cysteine through the conserved F or W. The order of the fields is V gene, D gene, CDR3 length, CDR3 protein. A D gene is named only where the DNA matches it firmly.

V gene: TRBV6-5
D gene: TRBD2
CDR3 length: 15
CDR3 protein: CASSYYQGGTGELFF

V gene: TRBV11-1
D gene: NA
CDR3 length: 12
CDR3 protein: CASSLERETQYF

V gene: TRBV19
D gene: NA
CDR3 length: 16
CDR3 protein: CASSIDLTVWDSPLHF

V gene: TRBV7-9
D gene: NA
CDR3 length: 15
CDR3 protein: CASRSRRVSDTEAFF

V gene: TRBV7-9
D gene: TRBD1
CDR3 length: 16
CDR3 protein: CASSPLSGDRNTEAFF

V gene: TRBV2
D gene: NA
CDR3 length: 15
CDR3 protein: CASSGTGDSYNEQFF

V gene: TRBV2
D gene: NA
CDR3 length: 15
CDR3 protein: CASNREETFYEKLFF

V gene: TRBV7-9
D gene: TRBD2
CDR3 length: 16
CDR3 protein: CASSSFSGGSSDEQFF

V gene: TRBV18
D gene: NA
CDR3 length: 14
CDR3 protein: CASSPRGGNQPQHF

V gene: TRBV5-1
D gene: TRBD1
CDR3 length: 14
CDR3 protein: CASRGPTGANEQYF

V gene: TRBV5-6
D gene: TRBD1
CDR3 length: 12
CDR3 protein: CASRQDRDTQYF

V gene: TRBV9
D gene: NA
CDR3 length: 14
CDR3 protein: CASSVVPTGNPQRF